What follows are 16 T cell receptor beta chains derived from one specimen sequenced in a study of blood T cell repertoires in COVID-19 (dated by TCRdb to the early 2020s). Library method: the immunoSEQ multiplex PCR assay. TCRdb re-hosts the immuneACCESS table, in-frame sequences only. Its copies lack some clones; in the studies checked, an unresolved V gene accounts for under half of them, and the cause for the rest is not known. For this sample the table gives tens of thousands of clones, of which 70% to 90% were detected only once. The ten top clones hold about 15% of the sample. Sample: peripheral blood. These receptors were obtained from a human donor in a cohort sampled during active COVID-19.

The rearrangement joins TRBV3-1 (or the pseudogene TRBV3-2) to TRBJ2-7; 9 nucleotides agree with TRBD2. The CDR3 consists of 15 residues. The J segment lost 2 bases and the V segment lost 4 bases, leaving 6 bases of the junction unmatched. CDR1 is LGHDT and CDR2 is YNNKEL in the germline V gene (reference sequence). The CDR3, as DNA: TGTGCCAGCAGCCTCAATAGCGGGAGAACCTACGAGCAGTACTTC. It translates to CASSLNSGRTYEQYF.

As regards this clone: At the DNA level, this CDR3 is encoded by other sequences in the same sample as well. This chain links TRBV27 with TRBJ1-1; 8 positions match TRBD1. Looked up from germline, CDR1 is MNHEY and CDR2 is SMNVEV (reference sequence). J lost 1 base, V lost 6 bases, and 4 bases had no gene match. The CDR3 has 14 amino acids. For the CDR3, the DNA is TGTGCCAGCAGGCCCGGGACAGGGAACACTGAAGCTTTCTTT. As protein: CASRPGTGNTEAFF.

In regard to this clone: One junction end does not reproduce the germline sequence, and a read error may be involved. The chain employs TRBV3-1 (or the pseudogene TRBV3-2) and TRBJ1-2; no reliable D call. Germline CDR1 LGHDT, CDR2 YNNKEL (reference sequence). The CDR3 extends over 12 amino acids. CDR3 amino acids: CASSQALVLRAF. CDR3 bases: TGTGCCAGCAGCCAAGCCCTCGTCCTCCGAGCCTTC.

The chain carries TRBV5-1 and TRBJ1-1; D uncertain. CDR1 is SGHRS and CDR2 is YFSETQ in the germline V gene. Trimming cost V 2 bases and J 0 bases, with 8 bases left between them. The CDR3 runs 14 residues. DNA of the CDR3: TGCGCCAGCAGCTTTGGCAGGTTGAACACTGAAGCTTTCTTT. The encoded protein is CASSFGRLNTEAFF.

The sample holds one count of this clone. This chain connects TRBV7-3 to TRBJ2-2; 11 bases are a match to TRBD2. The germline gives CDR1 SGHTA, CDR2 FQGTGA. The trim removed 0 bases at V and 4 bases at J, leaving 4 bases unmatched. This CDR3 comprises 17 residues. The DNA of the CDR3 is TGTGCCAGCAGCTTAACCCGGCTAGCGGGGGGCACCGGGGAGCTGTTTTTT. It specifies CASSLTRLAGGTGELFF. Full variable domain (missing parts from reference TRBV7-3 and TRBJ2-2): GAGVSQTPSNKVTEKGKYVELRCDPISGHTALYWYRQSLGQGPEFLIYFQGTGAADDSGLPNDRFFAVRPEGSVSTLKIQRTERGDSAVYLCASSLTRLAGGTGELFFGEGSRLTVL.

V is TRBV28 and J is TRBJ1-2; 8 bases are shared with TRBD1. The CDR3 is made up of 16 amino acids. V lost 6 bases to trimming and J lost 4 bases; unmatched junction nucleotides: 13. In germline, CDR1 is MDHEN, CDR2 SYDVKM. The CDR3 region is CASSQGDRSFAYGYTF. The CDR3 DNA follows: TGTGCCAGCAGCCAGGGGGACAGGTCCTTCGCCTATGGCTACACCTTC.

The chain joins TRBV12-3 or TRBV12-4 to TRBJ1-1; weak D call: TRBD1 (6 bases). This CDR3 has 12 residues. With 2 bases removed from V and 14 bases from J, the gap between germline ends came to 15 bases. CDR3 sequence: CASSLRDTKRFF. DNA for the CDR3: TGTGCCAGCAGTTTACGGGACACAAAAAGGTTCTTT.

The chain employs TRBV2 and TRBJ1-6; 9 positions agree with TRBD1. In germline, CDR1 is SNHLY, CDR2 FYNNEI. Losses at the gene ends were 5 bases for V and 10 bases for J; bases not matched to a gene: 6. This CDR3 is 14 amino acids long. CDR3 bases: TGTGCCAGCAGTACCCGGACAGGGGTCTCACCCCTCCACTTT. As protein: CASSTRTGVSPLHF. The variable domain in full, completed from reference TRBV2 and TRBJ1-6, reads EPEVTQTPSHQVTQMGQEVILRCVPISNHLYFYWYRQILGQKVEFLVSFYNNEISEKSEIFDDQFSVERPDGSNFTLKIRSTKLEDSAMYFCASSTRTGVSPLHFGNGTRLTVT.

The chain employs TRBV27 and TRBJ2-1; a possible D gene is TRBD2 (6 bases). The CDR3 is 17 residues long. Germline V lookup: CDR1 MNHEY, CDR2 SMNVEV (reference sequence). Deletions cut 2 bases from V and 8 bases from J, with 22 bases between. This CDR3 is CASSLPPGDGGADEQFF. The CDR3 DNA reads TGTGCCAGCAGTTTACCGCCGGGGGACGGGGGAGCCGATGAGCAGTTCTTC.

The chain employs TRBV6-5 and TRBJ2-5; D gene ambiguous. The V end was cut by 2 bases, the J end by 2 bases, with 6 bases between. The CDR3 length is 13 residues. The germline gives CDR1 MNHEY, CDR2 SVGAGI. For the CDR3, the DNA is TGTGCCAGCAGTTACAACAGACAAGAGACCCAGTACTTC. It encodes CASSYNRQETQYF.

CDR3 amino acids: CASSLAGTSGGNYNEQFF. The CDR3 DNA reads TGCGCCAGCAGCTTGGCCGGGACTAGCGGGGGCAATTACAATGAGCAGTTCTTC. V usage is TRBV5-1 and J usage is TRBJ2-1; 14 nucleotides align to TRBD2. V was pared by 0 bases and J by 4 bases, with 6 bases of the junction left unmatched. Germline CDR1 reads SGHRS; CDR2 reads YFSETQ. CDR3 size: 18 residues. The full variable domain, in which reference TRBV5-1 and TRBJ2-1 provide the parts outside the CDR3, is KAGVTQTPRYLIKTRGQQVTLSCSPISGHRSVSWYQQTPGQGLQFLFEYFSETQRNKGNFPGRFSGRQFSNSRSEMNVSTLELGDSALYLCASSLAGTSGGNYNEQFFGPGTRLTVL.

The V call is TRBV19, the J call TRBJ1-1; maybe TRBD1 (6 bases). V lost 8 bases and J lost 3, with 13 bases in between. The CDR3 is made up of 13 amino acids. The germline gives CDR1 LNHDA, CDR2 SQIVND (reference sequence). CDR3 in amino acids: CASGTSRDTEAFF. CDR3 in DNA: TGTGCCAGTGGGACATCGAGGGACACTGAAGCTTTCTTT.

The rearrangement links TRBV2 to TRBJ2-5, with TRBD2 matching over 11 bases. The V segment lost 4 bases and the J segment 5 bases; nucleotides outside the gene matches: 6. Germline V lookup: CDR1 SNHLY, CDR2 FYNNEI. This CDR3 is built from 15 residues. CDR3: CASSVTSGGVETQYF. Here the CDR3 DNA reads TGTGCCAGCAGTGTTACTAGCGGGGGCGTGGAGACCCAGTACTTC. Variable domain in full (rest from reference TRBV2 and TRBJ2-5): EPEVTQTPSHQVTQMGQEVILRCVPISNHLYFYWYRQILGQKVEFLVSFYNNEISEKSEIFDDQFSVERPDGSNFTLKIRSTKLEDSAMYFCASSVTSGGVETQYFGPGTRLLVL.

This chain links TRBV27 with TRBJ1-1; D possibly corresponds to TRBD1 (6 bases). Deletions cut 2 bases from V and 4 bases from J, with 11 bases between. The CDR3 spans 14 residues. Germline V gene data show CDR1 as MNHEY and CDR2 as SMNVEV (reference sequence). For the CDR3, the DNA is TGTGCCAGCAGTTTAGTTCGGGGGGCCACTGAAGCTTTCTTT. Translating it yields CASSLVRGATEAFF.

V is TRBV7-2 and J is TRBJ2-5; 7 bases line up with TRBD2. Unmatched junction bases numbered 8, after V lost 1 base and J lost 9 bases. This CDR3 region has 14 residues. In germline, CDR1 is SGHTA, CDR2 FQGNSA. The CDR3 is CASSLDSRGGPQYF. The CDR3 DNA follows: TGTGCCAGCAGCTTAGATTCTAGGGGAGGGCCCCAGTACTTC.

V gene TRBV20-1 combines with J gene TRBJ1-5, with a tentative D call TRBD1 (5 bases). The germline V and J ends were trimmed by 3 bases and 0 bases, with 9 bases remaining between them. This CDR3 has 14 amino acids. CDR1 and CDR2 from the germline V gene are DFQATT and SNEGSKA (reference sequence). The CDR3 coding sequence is TGCAGTGCTAGTGTGGACAATAGCAATCAGCCCCAGCATTTT. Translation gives CSASVDNSNQPQHF.